This TCR beta chain was recovered during a study of metastatic and nonmetastatic thyroid tumors. No treatment had been given to any patient before thyroid surgery. The CDR3 is made up of 12 amino acids. V was pared by 2 bases and J by 1 base, with 5 bases between. In germline, CDR1 is DFQATT, CDR2 SNEGSKA (reference sequence). TCRdb redid the clone calls on the PCR reads using MiXCR. The data show some 37,000 clones, around half seen once. The sample consisted of tumor tissue. The source is a male donor with papillary thyroid cancer or a benign thyroid nodule (not recorded which). Some clones in this sample may be carry-over from other donors' samples. The chain carries TRBV20-1 and TRBJ1-1; D is unclear. CDR3 nucleotides: TGCAGTGCTAGACACACGAACACTGAAGCTTTCTTT. Protein: CSARHTNTEAFF.